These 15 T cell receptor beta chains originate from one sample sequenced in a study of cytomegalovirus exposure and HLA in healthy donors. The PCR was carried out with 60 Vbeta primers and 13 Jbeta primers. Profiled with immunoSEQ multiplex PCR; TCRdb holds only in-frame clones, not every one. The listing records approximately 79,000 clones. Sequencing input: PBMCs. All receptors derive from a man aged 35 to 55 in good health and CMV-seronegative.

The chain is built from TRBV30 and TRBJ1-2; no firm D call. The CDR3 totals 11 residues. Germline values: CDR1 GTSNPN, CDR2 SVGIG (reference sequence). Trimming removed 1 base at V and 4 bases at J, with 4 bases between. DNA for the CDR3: TGTGCCTGGAGTGCCGGCTATGGCTACACCTTC. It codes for CAWSAGYGYTF.

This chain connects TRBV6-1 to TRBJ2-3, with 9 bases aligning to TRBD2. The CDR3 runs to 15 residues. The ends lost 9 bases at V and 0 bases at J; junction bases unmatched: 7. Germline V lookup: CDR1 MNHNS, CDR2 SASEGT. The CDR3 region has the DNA TGTGCCAGTCTAGCGGGGTCTCCTAGCACAGATACGCAGTATTTT. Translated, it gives CASLAGSPSTDTQYF.

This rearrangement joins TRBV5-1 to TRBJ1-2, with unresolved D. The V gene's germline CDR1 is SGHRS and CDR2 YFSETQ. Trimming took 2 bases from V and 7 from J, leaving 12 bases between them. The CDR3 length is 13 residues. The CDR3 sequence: CASSFDPIGGYTF. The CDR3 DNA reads TGCGCCAGCAGCTTTGATCCCATCGGTGGCTACACCTTC.

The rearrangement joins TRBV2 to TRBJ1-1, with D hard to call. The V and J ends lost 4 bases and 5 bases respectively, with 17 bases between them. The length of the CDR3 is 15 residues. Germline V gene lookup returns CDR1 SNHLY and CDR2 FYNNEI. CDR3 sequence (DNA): TGTGCCAGCAGTGTGGACGGGGTGGGTAAGACTGAAGCTTTCTTT. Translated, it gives CASSVDGVGKTEAFF.

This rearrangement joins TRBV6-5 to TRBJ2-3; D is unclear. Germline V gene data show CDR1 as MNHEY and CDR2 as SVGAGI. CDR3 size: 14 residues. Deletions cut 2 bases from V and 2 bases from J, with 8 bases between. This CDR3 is CASSYSSNTDTQYF. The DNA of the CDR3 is TGTGCCAGCAGTTACAGCTCAAACACAGATACGCAGTATTTT.

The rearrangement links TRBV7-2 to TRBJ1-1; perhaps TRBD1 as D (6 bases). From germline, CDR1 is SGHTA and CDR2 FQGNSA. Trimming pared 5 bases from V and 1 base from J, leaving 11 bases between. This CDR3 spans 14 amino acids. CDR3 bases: TGTGCCAGCAGCCTCGGACAGTGGAACACTGAAGCTTTCTTT. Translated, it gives CASSLGQWNTEAFF. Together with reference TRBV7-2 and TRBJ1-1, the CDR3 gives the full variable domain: GAGVSQSPSNKVTEKGKDVELRCDPISGHTALYWYRQSLGQGLEFLIYFQGNSAPDKSGLPSDRFSAERTGGSVSTLTIQRTQQEDSAVYLCASSLGQWNTEAFFGQGTRLTVV.

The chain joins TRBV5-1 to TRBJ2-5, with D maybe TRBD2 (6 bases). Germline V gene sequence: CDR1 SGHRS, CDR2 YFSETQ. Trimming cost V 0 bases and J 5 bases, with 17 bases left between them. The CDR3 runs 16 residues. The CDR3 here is CASSLAGGGIGETQYF. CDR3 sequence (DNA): TGCGCCAGCAGCTTGGCCGGTGGGGGGATCGGTGAGACCCAGTACTTC.

CDR3 in DNA: TGTGCTAGTGGTTTTAGTAGCGGGAGTCCCGGGGAGCTGTTTTTT. Amino acid sequence: CASGFSSGSPGELFF. The chain joins TRBV12-5 to TRBJ2-2; 9 bases are shared with TRBD2. The V gene's germline CDR1 is LGHNT and CDR2 FRNRAP. J lost 6 bases, V lost 3 bases, and 5 bases had no gene match. The length of the CDR3 is 15 residues.

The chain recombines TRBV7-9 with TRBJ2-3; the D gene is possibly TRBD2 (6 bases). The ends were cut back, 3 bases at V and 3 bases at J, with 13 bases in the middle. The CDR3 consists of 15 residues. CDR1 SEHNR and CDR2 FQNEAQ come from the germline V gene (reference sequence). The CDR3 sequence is CASSLSGSGTDTQYF. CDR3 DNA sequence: TGTGCCAGCAGCTTGTCCGGGAGTGGTACAGATACGCAGTATTTT.

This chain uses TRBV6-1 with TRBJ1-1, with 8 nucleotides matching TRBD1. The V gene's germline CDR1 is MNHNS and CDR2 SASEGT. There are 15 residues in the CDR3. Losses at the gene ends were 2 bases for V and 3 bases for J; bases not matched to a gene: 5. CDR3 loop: CASSEWARGHTEAFF. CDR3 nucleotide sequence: TGTGCCAGCAGTGAATGGGCCAGGGGGCACACTGAAGCTTTCTTT.

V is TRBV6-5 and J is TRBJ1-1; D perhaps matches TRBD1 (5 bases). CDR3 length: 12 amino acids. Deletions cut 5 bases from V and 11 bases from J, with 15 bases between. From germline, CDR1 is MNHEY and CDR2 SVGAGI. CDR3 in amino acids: CASSGGEAGAFF. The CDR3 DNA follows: TGTGCCAGCAGTGGGGGGGAGGCAGGGGCTTTCTTT.

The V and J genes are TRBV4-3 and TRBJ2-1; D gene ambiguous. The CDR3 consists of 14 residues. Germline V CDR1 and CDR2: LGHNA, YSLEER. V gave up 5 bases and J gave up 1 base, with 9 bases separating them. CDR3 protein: CASSTETSYNEQFF. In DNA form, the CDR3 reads TGCGCCAGCAGCACGGAGACTTCCTACAATGAGCAGTTCTTC.

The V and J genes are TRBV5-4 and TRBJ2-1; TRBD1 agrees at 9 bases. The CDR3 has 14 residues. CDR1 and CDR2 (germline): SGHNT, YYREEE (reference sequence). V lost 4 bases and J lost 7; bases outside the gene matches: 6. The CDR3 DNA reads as TGTGCCAGCAGCACACCGGGACAGGGAAATGAGCAGTTCTTC. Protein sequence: CASSTPGQGNEQFF.

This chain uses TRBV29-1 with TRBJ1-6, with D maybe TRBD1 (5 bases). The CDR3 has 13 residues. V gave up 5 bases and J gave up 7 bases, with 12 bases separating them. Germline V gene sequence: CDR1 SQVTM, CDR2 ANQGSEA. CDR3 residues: CSVLEGRNSPLHF. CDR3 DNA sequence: TGCAGCGTTTTGGAGGGACGGAATTCACCCCTCCACTTT.

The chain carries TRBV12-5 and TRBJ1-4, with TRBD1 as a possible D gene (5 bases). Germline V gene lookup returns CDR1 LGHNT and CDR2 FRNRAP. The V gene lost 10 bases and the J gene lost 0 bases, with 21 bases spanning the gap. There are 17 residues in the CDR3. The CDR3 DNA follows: TGTGCTACCTCTGGTGGAGGGGTCCTCGCAACTAATGAAAAACTGTTTTTT. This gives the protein CATSGGGVLATNEKLFF.